These 22 T cell receptor beta chains were sequenced from one sample in a study of blood T cell repertoires in COVID-19. Clones were sequenced by immunoSEQ multiplex PCR, and TCRdb holds only the in-frame ones, with some missing. This sample yields nearly 200,000 clones, of which 84% are seen a single time; approximately 5.1% belongs to the top ten. The specimen was peripheral blood. These receptors came from a woman in her seventies with active or convalescent COVID-19.

The chain recombines TRBV11-3 with TRBJ2-3; the D gene is possibly TRBD2 (5 bases). CDR1 SGHNT and CDR2 YENEEA come from the germline V gene. This CDR3 is 16 amino acids long. Trimming took off 0 bases at V and 4 bases at J, with 14 bases between the two ends. CDR3 in DNA: TGTGCCAGCAGCTTAGAGGGCCTAGCTGGGGCAGATACGCAGTATTTT. Residues: CASSLEGLAGADTQYF. The variable domain in full, with the rest retrieved from reference TRBV11-3 and TRBJ2-3, is EAGVVQSPRYKIIEKKQPVAFWCNPISGHNTLYWYLQNLGQGPELLIRYENEEAVDDSQLPKDRFSAERLKGVDSTLKIQPAELGDSAVYLCASSLEGLAGADTQYFGPGTRLTVL.

CDR3 loop: CASSLAGGAWGLAGVEQFF. The CDR3 nucleotides read TGCGCCAGCAGCTTGGCCGGAGGGGCGTGGGGACTAGCGGGAGTTGAGCAGTTCTTC. J is TRBJ2-1 and V is TRBV5-1, with 14 bases fitting TRBD2. Germline values: CDR1 SGHRS, CDR2 YFSETQ. V lost 0 bases and J lost 9; bases outside the gene matches: 14. The CDR3 extends over 19 amino acids.

About this clone: Distinct nucleotide sequences in the sample also encode this CDR3. The chain combines TRBV10-3 with TRBJ1-4; D unresolved. The ends were cut back, 8 bases at V and 0 bases at J, with 10 bases in the middle. Per the germline V gene, CDR1 is ENHRY and CDR2 is SYGVKD. CDR3 length: 14 residues. The CDR3 sequence is CAISAGTTNEKLFF. The CDR3 coding sequence is TGTGCCATCTCGGCAGGAACAACTAATGAAAAACTGTTTTTT.

The CDR3 bases are TGTGCCACCAGCAGTGGCACCCGGGTGGCGGGCGCCTACAATGAGCAGTTCTTC. The encoded protein is CATSSGTRVAGAYNEQFF. V is TRBV15 and J is TRBJ2-1; a possible D gene is TRBD2 (5 bases). Germline loops: CDR1 LNHNV, CDR2 YYDKDF (reference sequence). CDR3 length: 18 residues. V lost 3 bases and J lost 2, with 20 bases in between.

The rearrangement joins TRBV5-1 to TRBJ1-2, with a tentative D call TRBD1 (5 bases). Trimming removed 0 bases from V and 6 bases from J, with 12 bases in between. This CDR3 has 14 amino acids. Germline V gives CDR1 SGHRS, CDR2 YFSETQ. The CDR3 protein is CASSLGSGSDGYTF. The CDR3 nucleotides read TGCGCCAGCAGCTTGGGGTCAGGGTCGGATGGCTACACCTTC.

V is TRBV27 and J is TRBJ1-1; D not resolved. CDR3 length: 14 amino acids. The germline V and J ends were trimmed by 3 bases and 2 bases, with 10 bases remaining between them. Germline CDR1 MNHEY, CDR2 SMNVEV (reference sequence). CDR3 in DNA: TGTGCCAGCAGTTTTAGCAGCCAAAACACTGAAGCTTTCTTT. Protein: CASSFSSQNTEAFF.

This clone was picked up many times. This chain connects TRBV5-1 to TRBJ2-7, with TRBD2 matching over 9 bases. J gave up 2 bases and V 0 bases, and 12 bases lay outside the gene matches. The V gene's germline CDR1 is SGHRS and CDR2 YFSETQ. CDR3 size: 18 residues. CDR3: CASSLVSGRLKGPYEQYF. The CDR3 DNA reads TGCGCCAGCAGCTTGGTCAGCGGGAGGTTAAAGGGCCCCTACGAGCAGTACTTC. The whole variable domain, remainder taken from reference TRBV5-1 and TRBJ2-7, is KAGVTQTPRYLIKTRGQQVTLSCSPISGHRSVSWYQQTPGQGLQFLFEYFSETQRNKGNFPGRFSGRQFSNSRSEMNVSTLELGDSALYLCASSLVSGRLKGPYEQYFGPGTRLTVT.

The rearrangement joins TRBV6-1 to TRBJ2-1; perhaps TRBD1 as D (5 bases). Germline V gene data show CDR1 as MNHNS and CDR2 as SASEGT. The CDR3 is made up of 13 amino acids. Trimming left V 2 bases short and J 8 bases short, with 10 bases between. The CDR3 DNA reads TGTGCCAGCAGTGAATCCCCAGGGTATGAGCAGTTCTTC. Translation gives CASSESPGYEQFF.

The chain uses TRBV27 and TRBJ1-1; D unclear. The germline V gene encodes CDR1 MNHEY and CDR2 SMNVEV (reference sequence). Between the trimmed V and J ends, which lost 2 bases and 8 bases, there was a span of 9 bases. CDR3 size: 12 residues. CDR3 amino acids: CASSLPFQEAFF. DNA of the CDR3: TGTGCCAGCAGTTTACCTTTCCAGGAAGCTTTCTTT.

V and J are TRBV28 and TRBJ2-6; the D gene is possibly TRBD2 (5 bases). This CDR3 region has 15 residues. Germline CDR1 reads MDHEN; CDR2 reads SYDVKM. Trimming stripped 6 bases from V and 0 bases from J, with 9 bases between. The CDR3 sequence is CASRAAGSGANVLTF. The CDR3 nucleotides are TGTGCCAGCAGAGCGGCAGGCTCTGGGGCCAACGTCCTGACTTTC.

The chain is built from TRBV6-1 and TRBJ2-4, with 8 bases aligning to TRBD2. Germline V lookup: CDR1 MNHNS, CDR2 SASEGT. This CDR3 has 16 residues. J lost 8 bases, V lost 0 bases, and 9 bases had no gene match. The CDR3 region has the DNA TGTGCCAGCAGTGAAGCGGCAGGTTTCGGGAGGGACATTCAGTACTTC. It specifies CASSEAAGFGRDIQYF.

This clone was detected only once. V and J are TRBV6-2 or TRBV6-3 and TRBJ2-7; the D gene is possibly TRBD2 (6 bases). CDR1 and CDR2 from the germline V gene are MNHEY and SVGEGT. The CDR3 spans 16 residues. V lost 5 bases, J lost 6 bases, and 23 bases lay in between. CDR3 sequence: CASSPGRGTVGVEQYF. The CDR3 DNA reads as TGTGCCAGCAGTCCCGGACGGGGGACCGTAGGGGTCGAGCAGTACTTC.

The chain uses TRBV18 and TRBJ1-3; D is undetermined. The CDR3 is 12 residues long. CDR1 is KGHSH and CDR2 is LQKENI in the germline V gene. The germline V and J ends were trimmed by 6 bases and 4 bases, with 7 bases remaining between them. The DNA for the CDR3 is TGTGCCAGCTCGGAACAGGGAAACACCATATATTTT. It translates to CASSEQGNTIYF.

J is TRBJ1-1 and V is TRBV30; no firm D call. Germline CDR1 reads GTSNPN; CDR2 reads SVGIG (reference sequence). Trimming took off 0 bases at V and 0 bases at J, with 8 bases between the two ends. The CDR3 runs to 14 residues. CDR3 in amino acids: CAWSVPGVNTEAFF. The CDR3 DNA reads as TGTGCCTGGAGTGTACCGGGAGTGAACACTGAAGCTTTCTTT.

The rearrangement joins TRBV20-1 to TRBJ2-5, with 15 positions matching TRBD2. Germline lookup yields CDR1 DFQATT and CDR2 SNEGSKA (reference sequence). J gave up 4 bases and V 3 bases, and 6 bases lay outside the gene matches. CDR3 length equals 16 residues. Here the CDR3 reads CSASRTSGRAGETQYF. CDR3 in DNA: TGCAGTGCTAGTAGGACTAGCGGGAGGGCCGGAGAGACCCAGTACTTC.

The gene calls are TRBV2 and TRBJ2-1; 13 bases are a match to TRBD2. Germline CDR1 is SNHLY and CDR2 is FYNNEI. CDR3 size: 16 residues. Trimming at V came to 6 bases and at J to 1 base, leaving 3 bases not matched to a gene. The CDR3 DNA sequence: TGTGCCAGCAGAAAGGGACTAGCGGGATCCTACAATGAGCAGTTCTTC. It specifies CASRKGLAGSYNEQFF.

This sequence joins TRBV9 and TRBJ2-7; 10 nucleotides agree with TRBD2. V was pared by 2 bases and J by 7 bases, with 12 bases of the junction left unmatched. CDR1 and CDR2 from the germline V gene are SGDLS and YYNGEE. CDR3 size: 16 residues. The CDR3 reads CASSVGLAGENGEQYF. DNA for the CDR3: TGTGCCAGCAGCGTGGGGCTAGCGGGAGAGAATGGAGAGCAGTACTTC. The whole variable domain, remainder taken from reference TRBV9 and TRBJ2-7, is DSGVTQTPKHLITATGQRVTLRCSPRSGDLSVYWYQQSLDQGLQFLIQYYNGEERAKGNILERFSAQQFPDLHSELNLSSLELGDSALYFCASSVGLAGENGEQYFGPGTRLTVT.

This chain uses TRBV7-2 with TRBJ2-5; 9 positions match TRBD1. Trimming removed 5 bases from V and 4 bases from J; junction bases left unmatched: 2. Germline-derived CDR1 and CDR2 are SGHTA and FQGNSA. This CDR3 is built from 13 residues. CDR3 in DNA: TGTGCCAGCAGCCGGGACAGGGTAGAGACCCAGTACTTC. Translation: CASSRDRVETQYF.

The chain joins TRBV19 to TRBJ1-1; 9 positions match TRBD1. The CDR3 loop spans 13 amino acids. Germline trimming cut 7 bases from V and 5 bases from J; bases unmatched to any gene: 5. From germline, CDR1 is LNHDA and CDR2 SQIVND (reference sequence). DNA for the CDR3: TGTGCCAGTATCTCGGACAGGGGAACTGAAGCTTTCTTT. It specifies CASISDRGTEAFF. The full variable domain, in which reference TRBV19 and TRBJ1-1 provide the parts outside the CDR3, is DGGITQSPKYLFRKEGQNVTLSCEQNLNHDAMYWYRQDPGQGLRLIYYSQIVNDFQKGDIAEGYSVSREKKESFPLTVTSAQKNPTAFYLCASISDRGTEAFFGQGTRLTVV.

The J gene is TRBJ2-7, the V gene TRBV28; TRBD1 might be the D (6 bases). Germline CDR1 is MDHEN and CDR2 is SYDVKM. Trimming took off 7 bases at V and 4 bases at J, with 11 bases between the two ends. The CDR3 covers 12 residues. For the CDR3, the DNA is TGTGCCAGCAATGGGACACCTTACGAGCAGTACTTC. Translation: CASNGTPYEQYF.

The V gene is TRBV28, the J gene TRBJ1-1, with D tentatively TRBD1 (6 bases). Looked up from germline, CDR1 is MDHEN and CDR2 is SYDVKM. The CDR3 runs 13 residues. V shed 8 bases and J shed 5 bases, with 15 bases lying between them. CDR3 in DNA: TGTGCCAGCGGGGGGGGCTCGAGGACTGAAGCTTTCTTT. This codes for CASGGGSRTEAFF.

This clone was found once. The chain links TRBV5-1 to TRBJ1-6, with TRBD1 matching over 10 bases. The germline gives CDR1 SGHRS, CDR2 YFSETQ. V dropped 2 bases and J dropped 9; count of bases not matched to a gene: 8. This CDR3 has 16 amino acids. The CDR3 nucleotides are TGCGCCAGCAGCTTAAGCCCGGGGACAGGGGCTTCACCCCTCCACTTT. Its protein is CASSLSPGTGASPLHF.